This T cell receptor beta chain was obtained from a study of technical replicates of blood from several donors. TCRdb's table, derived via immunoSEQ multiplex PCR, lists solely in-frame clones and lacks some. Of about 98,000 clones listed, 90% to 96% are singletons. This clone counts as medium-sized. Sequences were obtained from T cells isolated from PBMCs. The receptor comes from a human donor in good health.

CDR3: CSASVANIQYF. CDR3 in DNA: TGCAGTGCTAGTGTTGCGAACATTCAGTACTTC. The chain carries TRBV20-1 and TRBJ2-4; no firm D call. CDR3 length equals 11 residues. Germline V gene data show CDR1 as DFQATT and CDR2 as SNEGSKA (reference sequence). Trimming removed 3 bases from V and 7 bases from J, with 7 bases in between.